This TCR beta chain stems from a study of CD8+ T cells in alopecia areata (dated by TCRdb to 2016 to 2019). A note on the overall study: Female C3H/HeJ recipients, about 6-11 weeks old, were grafted with skin from C3H/HeJ donors with spontaneous alopecia (about 6-12 months old). The study used high-throughput TCRbeta sequencing to examine T cell clonal expansion in alopecia areata, in both the C3H/HeJ mouse model and human patients. In humans, TCRbeta sequencing was performed on scalp tissue and on sorted CD4+ and CD8+ peripheral blood T cells from healthy controls and from patients with patchy or totalis/universalis alopecia areata. Scalp clonality was compared across normal scalp (n=4), patchy alopecia areata scalp (n=8), and alopecia totalis/universalis scalp (n=8). The RNA source kit depended on sample type: the PAXgene miRNA kit for fixed scalp, the miRNeasy kit for PBMCs, and the RNeasy kit for mouse skin. Amplification of TCRbeta CDR3 regions was done by immunoSEQ multiplex PCR using 35 Vbeta forward primers and 13 Jbeta reverse primers.

Cells from pooled mouse cutaneous lymph nodes were stained for CD4, CD8alpha, NKG2D, NKG2ACE and other markers and then sorted on a BD Influx. The library was prepared using the immunoSEQ multiplex PCR assay. RNA was extracted from all samples and reverse transcribed into cDNA as template for TCR sequencing. SuperScript III was used for first-strand cDNA synthesis, primed with a 2:1 mix of oligo-dT and random hexamers. A synthetic immune receptor repertoire was used to gauge amplification bias, and whatever bias remained was removed computationally. Libraries were sequenced on Illumina HiSeq using 60 bp reads that covered the CDR3 and were read from J toward V. The original methods were these. After raw reads were preprocessed to remove errors, the CDR3 was defined following IMGT conventions as running from the conserved cysteine to phenylalanine. Clonality was computed by normalizing Shannon entropy by log2 of the number of productive unique TCRs and subtracting the result from 1. Whether each scalp clone was CD4 or CD8 was inferred by checking scalp TCRbeta sequences against the CD4 and CD8 repertoires from sorted blood. This immuneACCESS table, as held by TCRdb, lists in-frame sequences with V and J called but not all clones. Of the missing ones, under half trace to an unresolved V gene in checked studies; the others have no known cause. V, J and clone size are those of that table, while D and trimming were read from the DNA. The table puts more than 250,000 clones in this sample, none counted just once. The ten largest clones add up to more than 0.95% of the sample.

Remarks on this clone: It has no known antigen specificity. Since the receptor is from a mouse, mouse gene names and germline sequences apply. The read stops 4 residues short of the end of the CDR3; the missing end is completed from the germline J gene. Other DNA sequences in this specimen translate into the identical CDR3.

What the work shows at the level of the full study, not this receptor alone: Higher clonality and more expanded CD8+ clones were observed in lesional scalp than in normal scalp, particularly in alopecia totalis/universalis, a finding suggestive of antigenic drive. Unlike mouse skin, where gammadelta T cells dominate, normal human skin contains resident alphabeta T cells that get sequenced too, which complicates analysis of the scalp TCR repertoire. Shared TCR sequences between patients were less evident than in mice, which may be partly attributable to HLA diversity in the patient population.

CDR1 and CDR2 (FNHDT, SITEND) derive from the germline V gene (reference sequence). V gives up 3 bases and J gives up 0 bases, and the segment between their germline ends measures 5 bases. From the cysteine up to the phenylalanine, the CDR3 has a length of 13 residues. Part of the CDR3 DNA is given, 27 bases translated from base 1. Sequenced material: CD4+ T cells sorted from a lymph node. This TCR came from a C3H/HeJ mouse with alopecia areata. This mouse strain carries MHC haplotype H2-k. The chain couples TRBV19 to TRBJ2-4; the D gene is perhaps TRBD1, from 5 matching bases. CDR3 bases read: TGTGCCAGCAGTAGACAGAGTCAAAAC. It encodes CASSRQSQN. The CDR3 in its entirety is CASSRQSQNTLYF.